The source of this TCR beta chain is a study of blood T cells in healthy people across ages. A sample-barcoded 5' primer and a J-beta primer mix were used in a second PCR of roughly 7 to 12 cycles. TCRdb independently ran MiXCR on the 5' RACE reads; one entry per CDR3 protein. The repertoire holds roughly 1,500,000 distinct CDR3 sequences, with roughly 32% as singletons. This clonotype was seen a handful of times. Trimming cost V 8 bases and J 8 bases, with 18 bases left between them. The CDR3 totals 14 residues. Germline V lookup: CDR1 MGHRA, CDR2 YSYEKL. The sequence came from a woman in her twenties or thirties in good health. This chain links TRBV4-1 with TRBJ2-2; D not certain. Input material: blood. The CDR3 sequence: CASRSSQNKGELFF. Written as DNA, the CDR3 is TGCGCCAGCCGGAGCAGTCAGAACAAGGGGGAGCTGTTTTTT.